The text below deals with one T cell receptor (beta chain). This specimen belongs to a study of T cells in Graves' hyperthyroidism and ophthalmopathy. TCR beta CDR3 region amplification was performed from RNA transcripts. The HTBI set primed first-round TCR CDR3 RT-PCR. TCRdb used MiXCR to reprocess the multiplex PCR reads, holding one entry per CDR3 protein. The repertoire consists of a few hundred thousand distinct CDR3 sequences, with around 45% occurring once and the leading ten covering about 8.3%. The germline V gene has CDR1 ENHRY and CDR2 SYGVKD. The ends lost 3 bases at V and 2 bases at J; junction bases unmatched: 4. This CDR3 has 15 amino acids. If no ophthalmopathy progression occurred within 18 months, Graves' hyperthyroidism was stable. Any patient presenting with uncontrolled infection, other autoimmune disease, pregnancy or lactation was left out.

The genes are TRBV10-3 and TRBJ2-7; 10 positions match TRBD2. Sequencing was performed on peripheral blood or thyroid tissue (not recorded which). The TCR was taken from a woman between 18 and 30 years old with Graves' hyperthyroidism. The chain's CDR3 is CAISDPSGSTYEQYF. For the CDR3, the DNA is TGTGCCATCAGTGACCCTAGCGGGAGTACCTACGAGCAGTACTTC.